The 8 T cell receptor beta chains listed next were all sequenced from one sample in a study of T cell repertoires in cytomegalovirus infection. A single record per CDR3 protein comes from TCRdb applying MiXCR to the reads. The repertoire holds approximately 630,000 distinct CDR3 sequences, with roughly 26% as singletons. The sample was CD8+ T cells from PBMCs. These receptors were taken from a human donor in good health (CMV status not recorded). Some clones in this sample may be carry-over from other donors' samples.

A few counts support this clonotype. The rearrangement links TRBV29-1 to TRBJ1-2; 9 positions match TRBD1. The ends lost 6 bases at V and 2 bases at J; junction bases unmatched: 1. CDR1 is SQVTM, CDR2 ANQGSEA, per germline. The CDR3 has 12 amino acids. CDR3 amino acids: CSVDRGNYGYTF. CDR3 nucleotide sequence: TGCAGCGTCGACAGGGGGAACTATGGCTACACCTTC.

This clonotype was counted ten times or more. V and J are TRBV12-3 or TRBV12-4 and TRBJ2-1, with 10 positions matching TRBD1. The CDR3 has 14 residues. V shed 6 bases, J shed 9 bases, and the junction held 8 bases outside the gene matches. The CDR3 spells CASSHTTGGIEQFF. The CDR3 DNA follows: TGTGCCAGCAGCCATACGACAGGGGGCATTGAGCAGTTCTTC.

The chain joins TRBV2 to TRBJ2-7; TRBD1 or TRBD2 may be the D gene (5 bases each). The CDR3 extends over 12 amino acids. Trimming removed 4 bases at V and 7 bases at J, with 11 bases between. Germline lookup yields CDR1 SNHLY and CDR2 FYNNEI. The CDR3 DNA follows: TGTGCCAGCAGTGGACTGGGGGTGGAGCAGTACGTC. The encoded protein is CASSGLGVEQYV.

The genes are TRBV27 and TRBJ2-6; a possible D gene is TRBD1 (6 bases). Germline V gives CDR1 MNHEY, CDR2 SMNVEV (reference sequence). Trimming took off 4 bases at V and 2 bases at J, with 12 bases between the two ends. The CDR3 has 16 amino acids. CDR3 in amino acids: CASSSSRGPGANVLTF. For the CDR3, the DNA is TGTGCCAGCAGTTCATCCAGGGGTCCTGGGGCCAACGTCCTGACTTTC.

V gene TRBV12-3 or TRBV12-4 combines with J gene TRBJ2-7; 7 bases line up with TRBD1. The CDR3 sequence is 15 residues long. J gave up 5 bases and V 10 bases, and 17 bases lay outside the gene matches. CDR3 coding DNA: TGTGCCAACGGTTTCGGACAGGCCATTGAGGACGAGCAGTACTTC. Translated: CANGFGQAIEDEQYF.

The count of this clonotype is one. This chain uses TRBV15 with TRBJ1-4; D may be TRBD1 (6 bases). Germline values: CDR1 LNHNV, CDR2 YYDKDF (reference sequence). V lost 7 bases and J 0 bases, leaving 12 bases between the germline ends. The CDR3 covers 15 residues. Here the CDR3 DNA reads TGTGCCACCATTGGGGGGGCCGCAACTAATGAAAAACTGTTTTTT. Its protein is CATIGGAATNEKLFF.

The genes are TRBV7-9 and TRBJ2-5, with D possibly called TRBD1 or TRBD2 (5 bases each). Germline V gene lookup returns CDR1 SEHNR and CDR2 FQNEAQ (reference sequence). This CDR3 is 14 amino acids long. The germline V and J ends were trimmed by 1 base and 5 bases, with 11 bases remaining between them. DNA for the CDR3: TGTGCCAGCAGCTTAGGGGAAGGGACGGAGACCCAGTACTTC. It is translated as CASSLGEGTETQYF.

This clonotype has ten or more counts. V usage is TRBV6-1 and J usage is TRBJ2-1; no reliable D call. The germline V gene encodes CDR1 MNHNS and CDR2 SASEGT. This CDR3 spans 14 amino acids. Trimming left V 7 bases short and J 0 bases short, with 10 bases between. The DNA of the CDR3 is TGTGCCAGCACCACGACAAGCTCCTACAATGAGCAGTTCTTC. Protein sequence: CASTTTSSYNEQFF.